The sequence of this T cell receptor beta chain was determined in a study of T-cell reconstitution after alpha-beta-depleted transplantation in children. The TCRbeta library incorporated unique molecular identifiers. TCRdb processed the PCR reads anew with MiXCR; each CDR3 protein has one entry. The sample carries 450,000 to 700,000 distinct CDR3 sequences, 20% to 30% recorded once. Germline trimming cut 0 bases from V and 4 bases from J; bases unmatched to any gene: 4. CDR3 size: 15 residues. Germline values: CDR1 LNHNV, CDR2 YYDKDF (reference sequence). This clonotype was observed once. The chain links TRBV15 to TRBJ1-2, with TRBD1 identical over 8 bases. The sequence was collected from a boy younger than two with Wiskott-Aldrich syndrome, due to receive a stem cell transplant. Sequenced material: PBMCs, taken before TCRalphabeta/CD19-depleted stem cell transplant. Here the CDR3 DNA reads TGTGCCACCAGCAGAGACCCCGGACAGGGCTATGGCTACACCTTC. Encoded protein: CATSRDPGQGYGYTF.